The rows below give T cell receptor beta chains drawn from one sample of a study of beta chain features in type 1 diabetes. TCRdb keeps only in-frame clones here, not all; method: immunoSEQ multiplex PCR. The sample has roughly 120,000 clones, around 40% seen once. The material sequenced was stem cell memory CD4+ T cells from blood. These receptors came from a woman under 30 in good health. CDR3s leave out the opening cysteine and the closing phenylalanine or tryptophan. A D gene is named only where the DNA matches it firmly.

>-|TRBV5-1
ASSLVGGSETQY
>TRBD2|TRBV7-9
ASSPSGRGEQF
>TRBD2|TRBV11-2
ASSLDSSGRAGH
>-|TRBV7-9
ASSLGLLRQGTYNEQF
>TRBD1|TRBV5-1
ASSADRVRETQY
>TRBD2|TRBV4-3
ASSQELAGVLF
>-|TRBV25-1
ASRQGSQTQY
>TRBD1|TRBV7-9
ASLALTGYSNTEAF
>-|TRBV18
ASSLPDWGDYEQY
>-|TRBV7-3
ASSLLADTQY
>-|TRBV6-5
ASSYSPEVRTQY
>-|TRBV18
ASSPPNTYEQY
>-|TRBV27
ASSLVGGRETQY
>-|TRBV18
ASSLLAGEFSYNEQF
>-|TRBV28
ASTGGGRGDREQF
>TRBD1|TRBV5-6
ASSFTGGRAF
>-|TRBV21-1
ASSKEGRRTGANVLT
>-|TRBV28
ASSTHSSSGANVLT
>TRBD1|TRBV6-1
ASKPGTGSYEQY
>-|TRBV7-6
ASSLAQGPGGTEAF
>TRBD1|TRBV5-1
ASSPLTGTYGYT
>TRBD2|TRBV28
ASRPAVAGGKEQF
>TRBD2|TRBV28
ASSGPGTSGIYEQY
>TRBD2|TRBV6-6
ASNIAGVETQY
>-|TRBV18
ASSPKGLGTEAF
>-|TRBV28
ASTLPLGAEQY
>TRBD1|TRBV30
AWSRGDRGYYSNQPQH
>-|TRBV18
ASSPPRTSSYEQY
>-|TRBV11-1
ASSAQSSYNEQF
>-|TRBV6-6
ASSYSGGALSYEQY
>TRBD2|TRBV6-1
ASSEAPGGPFEQY
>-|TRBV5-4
ASSLRASSYNEQF
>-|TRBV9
ASSLNSEGTGELF
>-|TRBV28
ASSTAAPYGYT
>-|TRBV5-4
ASSPVRAGANVLT
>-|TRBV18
ASSPQSRQANTEAF
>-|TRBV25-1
ASSEIPGAQY
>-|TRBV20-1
SVEGGNEQY
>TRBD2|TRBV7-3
ASSPTSGSLEQY
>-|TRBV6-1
ASSEREGPSSGANVLT
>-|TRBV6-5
ASSGGS
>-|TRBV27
ASSSQSSYGYT
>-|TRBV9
ASSVGPGLIETQY
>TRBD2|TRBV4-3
ARGGTSGHNEQF
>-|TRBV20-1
SARAMKQF
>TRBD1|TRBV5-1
ASSWGTGVGQPQH
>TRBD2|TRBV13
ASSSGTSGSRETQY
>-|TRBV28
ASSSGVGWEQY
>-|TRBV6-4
ASSDRAGPYNEQF
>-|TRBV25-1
ASSHGRGANEQF
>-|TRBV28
ASTEGFYEQY
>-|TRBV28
ASEEGINSNQPQH
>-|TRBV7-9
ASSWTWPDSLFTDTQY